This T cell receptor (beta chain) was captured in a study of type 1 and type 2 diabetes patients. Study-level information: Magnetic bead positive selection isolated CD4+ or CD8+ T cells from PBMCs. Study-wide points: With limited T2D and control samples, some T1D-only expanded clones may not be T1D-specific.

Other autoimmune diseases and infections within the past four weeks excluded donors. Per the germline V gene, CDR1 is MNHEY and CDR2 is SMNVEV (reference sequence). V lost 5 bases and J lost 8; bases outside the gene matches: 10. The CDR3 has 14 residues. The PCR template was genomic DNA. A primer set of 30 forward and 13 reverse primers amplified the CDR3. In TCRdb, the multiplex PCR reads were re-called with MiXCR into one record per CDR3 protein. The sample holds about 250,000 distinct CDR3 sequences, around 47% seen once. The table lists this clonotype with a few counts. The antigen is not known. This TCR was recovered from a man between 18 and 29 years old with type 2 diabetes. The sequenced material came from peripheral blood mononuclear cells (PBMCs). V usage is TRBV27 and J usage is TRBJ2-5, with 8 bases matching TRBD2. Here the CDR3 reads CASSLLGTRETQYF. Written as DNA, the CDR3 is TGTGCCAGCAGTCTCTTAGGGACTAGGGAAACCCAGTACTTC.